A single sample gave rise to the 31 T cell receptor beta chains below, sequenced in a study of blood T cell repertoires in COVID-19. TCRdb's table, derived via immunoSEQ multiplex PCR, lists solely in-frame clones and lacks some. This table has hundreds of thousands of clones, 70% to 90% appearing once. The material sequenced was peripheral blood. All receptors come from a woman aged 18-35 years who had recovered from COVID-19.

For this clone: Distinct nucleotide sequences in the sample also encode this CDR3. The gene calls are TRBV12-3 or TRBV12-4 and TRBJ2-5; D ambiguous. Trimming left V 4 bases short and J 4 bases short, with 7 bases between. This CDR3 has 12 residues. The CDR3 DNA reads TGTGCCAGCAGTTCTACGGGAGAGACCCAGTACTTC. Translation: CASSSTGETQYF.

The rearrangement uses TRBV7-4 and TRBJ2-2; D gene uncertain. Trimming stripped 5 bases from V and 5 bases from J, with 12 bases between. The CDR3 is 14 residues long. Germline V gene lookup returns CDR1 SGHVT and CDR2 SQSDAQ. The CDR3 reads CASSPTHWTGELFF. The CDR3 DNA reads TGTGCCAGCAGCCCTACCCACTGGACCGGGGAGCTGTTTTTT.

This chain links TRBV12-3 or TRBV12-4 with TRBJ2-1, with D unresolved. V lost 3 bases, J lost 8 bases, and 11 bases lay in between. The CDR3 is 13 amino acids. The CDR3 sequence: CASSLRQPDEQFF. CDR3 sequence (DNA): TGTGCCAGCAGTTTGAGGCAGCCCGATGAGCAGTTCTTC.

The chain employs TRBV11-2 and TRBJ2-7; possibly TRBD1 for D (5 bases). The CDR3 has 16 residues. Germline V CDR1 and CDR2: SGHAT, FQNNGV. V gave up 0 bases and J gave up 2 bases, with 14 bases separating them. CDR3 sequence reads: CASSLDRILTAYEQYF. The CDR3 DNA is TGTGCCAGCAGCTTAGATCGTATATTGACAGCCTACGAGCAGTACTTC.

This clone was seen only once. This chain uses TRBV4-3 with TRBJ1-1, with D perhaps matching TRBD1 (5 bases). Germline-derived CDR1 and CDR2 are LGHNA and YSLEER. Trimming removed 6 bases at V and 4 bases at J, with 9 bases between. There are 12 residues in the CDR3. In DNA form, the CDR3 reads TGCGCCAGCAGTTCCGGGGGCACTGAAGCTTTCTTT. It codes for CASSSGGTEAFF.

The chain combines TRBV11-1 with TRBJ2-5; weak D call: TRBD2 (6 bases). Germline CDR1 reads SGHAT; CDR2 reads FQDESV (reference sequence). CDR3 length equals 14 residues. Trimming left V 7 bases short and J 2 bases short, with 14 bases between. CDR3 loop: CASTLPSAQETQYF. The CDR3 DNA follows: TGTGCCAGCACCCTACCTAGCGCACAAGAGACCCAGTACTTC.

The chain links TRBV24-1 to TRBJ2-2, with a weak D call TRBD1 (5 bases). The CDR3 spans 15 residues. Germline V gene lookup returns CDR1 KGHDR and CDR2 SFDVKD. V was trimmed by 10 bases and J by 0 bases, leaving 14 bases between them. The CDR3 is CATILGQSNTGELFF. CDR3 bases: TGTGCCACGATATTGGGGCAATCGAACACCGGGGAGCTGTTTTTT.

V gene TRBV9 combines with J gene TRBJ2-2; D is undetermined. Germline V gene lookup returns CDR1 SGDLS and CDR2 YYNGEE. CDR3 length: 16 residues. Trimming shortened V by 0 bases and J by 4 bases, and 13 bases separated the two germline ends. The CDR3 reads CASSVVNGLSTGELFF. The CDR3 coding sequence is TGTGCCAGCAGCGTAGTGAATGGCCTCTCCACCGGGGAGCTGTTTTTT.

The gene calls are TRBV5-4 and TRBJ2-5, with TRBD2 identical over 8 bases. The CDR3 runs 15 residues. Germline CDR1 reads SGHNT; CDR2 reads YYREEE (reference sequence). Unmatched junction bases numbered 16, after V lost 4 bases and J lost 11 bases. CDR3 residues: CASSQQLTSEGRQYF. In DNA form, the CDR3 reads TGTGCCAGCAGCCAACAGCTGACTAGCGAAGGTCGACAGTACTTC.

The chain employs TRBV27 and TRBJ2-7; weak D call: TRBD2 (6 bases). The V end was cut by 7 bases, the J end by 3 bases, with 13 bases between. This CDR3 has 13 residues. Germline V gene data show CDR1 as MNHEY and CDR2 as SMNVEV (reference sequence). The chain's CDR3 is CASTTVGGYEQYF. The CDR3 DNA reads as TGTGCCAGCACCACGGTGGGGGGCTACGAGCAGTACTTC.

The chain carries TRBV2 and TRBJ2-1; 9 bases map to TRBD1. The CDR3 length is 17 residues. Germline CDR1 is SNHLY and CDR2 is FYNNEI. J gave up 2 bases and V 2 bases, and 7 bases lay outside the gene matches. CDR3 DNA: TGTGCCAGCAGTGAAAATCCGGGACAGGGTACCTACAATGAGCAGTTCTTC. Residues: CASSENPGQGTYNEQFF.

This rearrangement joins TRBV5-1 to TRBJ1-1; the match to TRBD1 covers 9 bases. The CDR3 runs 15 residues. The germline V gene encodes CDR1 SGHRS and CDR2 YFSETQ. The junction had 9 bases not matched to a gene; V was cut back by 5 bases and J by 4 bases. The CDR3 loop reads CASRTGQGGVTEAFF. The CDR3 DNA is TGCGCCAGCAGGACGGGACAGGGAGGCGTCACTGAAGCTTTCTTT.

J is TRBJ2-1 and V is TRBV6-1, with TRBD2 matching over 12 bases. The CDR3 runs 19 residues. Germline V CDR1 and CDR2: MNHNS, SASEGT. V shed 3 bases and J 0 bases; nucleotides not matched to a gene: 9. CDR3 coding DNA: TGTGCCAGCAGTGAGACGACCGGACTAGCGGGAAGCTCCTACAATGAGCAGTTCTTC. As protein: CASSETTGLAGSSYNEQFF.

The DNA of the CDR3 is TGTGCCAGCAGCCAAACCTCCCGGACTAGGTGGGTAAATGAGCAGTTCTTC. Translating gives CASSQTSRTRWVNEQFF. The chain links TRBV27 to TRBJ2-1; 7 positions agree with TRBD2. The V gene end was trimmed by 6 bases and the J gene end by 7 bases; junction bases not matched to a gene: 18. From germline, CDR1 is MNHEY and CDR2 SMNVEV (reference sequence). The CDR3 is made up of 17 amino acids.

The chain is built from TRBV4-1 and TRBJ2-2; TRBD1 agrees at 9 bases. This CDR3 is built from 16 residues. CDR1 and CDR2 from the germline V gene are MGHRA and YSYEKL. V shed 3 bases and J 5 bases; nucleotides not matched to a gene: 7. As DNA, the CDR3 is TGCGCCAGCAGCCAGCCGACAGGGGGGAGAACCGGGGAGCTGTTTTTT. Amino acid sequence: CASSQPTGGRTGELFF.

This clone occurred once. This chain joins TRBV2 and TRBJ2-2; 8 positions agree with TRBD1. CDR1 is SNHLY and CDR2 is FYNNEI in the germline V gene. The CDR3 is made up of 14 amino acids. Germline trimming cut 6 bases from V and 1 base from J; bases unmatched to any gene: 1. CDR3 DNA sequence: TGTGCCAGCAGGGGGACAGGGAACACCGGGGAGCTGTTTTTT. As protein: CASRGTGNTGELFF.

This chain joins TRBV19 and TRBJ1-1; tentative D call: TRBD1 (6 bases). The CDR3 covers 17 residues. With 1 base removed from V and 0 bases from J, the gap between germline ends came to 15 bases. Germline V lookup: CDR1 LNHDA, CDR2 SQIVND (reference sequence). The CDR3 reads CASSIAFRDNMNTEAFF. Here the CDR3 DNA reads TGTGCCAGTAGTATAGCCTTTCGGGACAACATGAACACTGAAGCTTTCTTT.

CDR3 nucleotide sequence: TGTGCCAGCAGCGTAGATCCGGGAGGGACCTACAATGAGCAGTTCTTC. Protein product: CASSVDPGGTYNEQFF. The rearrangement links TRBV9 to TRBJ2-1; 8 bases map to TRBD2. CDR1 and CDR2 (germline): SGDLS, YYNGEE. With 0 bases clipped from V and 2 bases from J, the junction kept 4 bases outside the gene matches. CDR3 length: 16 amino acids.

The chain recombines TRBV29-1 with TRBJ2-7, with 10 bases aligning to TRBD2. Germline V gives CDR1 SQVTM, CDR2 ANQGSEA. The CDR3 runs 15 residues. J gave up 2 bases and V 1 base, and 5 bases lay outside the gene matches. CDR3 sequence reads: CSVEVAGGITYEQYF. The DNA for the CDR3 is TGCAGCGTTGAAGTAGCGGGAGGTATCACCTACGAGCAGTACTTC.

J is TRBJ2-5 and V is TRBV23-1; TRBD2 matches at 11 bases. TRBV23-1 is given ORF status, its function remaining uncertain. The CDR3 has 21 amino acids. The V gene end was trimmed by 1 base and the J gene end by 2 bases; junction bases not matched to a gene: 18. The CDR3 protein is CASSQFMRLAGSSILQETQYF. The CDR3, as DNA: TGCGCCAGCAGTCAATTTATGAGACTAGCGGGATCTTCAATACTTCAAGAGACCCAGTACTTC.

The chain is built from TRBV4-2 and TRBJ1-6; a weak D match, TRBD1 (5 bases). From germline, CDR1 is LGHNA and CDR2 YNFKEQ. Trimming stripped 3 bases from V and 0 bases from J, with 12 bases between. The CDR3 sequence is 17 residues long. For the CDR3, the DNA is TGTGCCAGCAGCCAGAGTGGAGGGGTCTCCTATAATTCACCCCTCCACTTT. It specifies CASSQSGGVSYNSPLHF.

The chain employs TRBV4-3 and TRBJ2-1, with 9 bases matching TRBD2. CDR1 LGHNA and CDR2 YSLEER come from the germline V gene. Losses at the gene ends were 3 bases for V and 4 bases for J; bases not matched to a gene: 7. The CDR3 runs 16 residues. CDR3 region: CASSQVAGEGYNEQFF. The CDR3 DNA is TGCGCCAGCAGCCAGGTAGCGGGAGAAGGGTACAATGAGCAGTTCTTC.

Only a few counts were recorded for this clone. The DNA for the CDR3 is TGTGCCAGCAGTGAACGGGGAGCGGGAGGGAAAGAGACCCAGTACTTC. It codes for CASSERGAGGKETQYF. V usage is TRBV25-1 and J usage is TRBJ2-5, with 10 positions matching TRBD2. Germline V gene data show CDR1 as MGHDK and CDR2 as SYGVNS. The trim removed 2 bases at V and 3 bases at J, leaving 6 bases unmatched. This CDR3 has 16 amino acids.

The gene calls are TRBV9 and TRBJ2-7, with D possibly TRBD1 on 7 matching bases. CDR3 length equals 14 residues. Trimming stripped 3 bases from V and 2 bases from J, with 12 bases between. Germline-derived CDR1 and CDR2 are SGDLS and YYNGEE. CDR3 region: CASSGGGTAYEQYF. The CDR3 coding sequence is TGTGCCAGCAGCGGAGGGGGGACAGCCTACGAGCAGTACTTC.

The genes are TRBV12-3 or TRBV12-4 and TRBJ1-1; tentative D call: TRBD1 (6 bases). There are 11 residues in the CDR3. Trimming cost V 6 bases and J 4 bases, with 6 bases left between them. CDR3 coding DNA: TGTGCCAGCAGGACAGGCACTGAAGCTTTCTTT. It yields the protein CASRTGTEAFF.

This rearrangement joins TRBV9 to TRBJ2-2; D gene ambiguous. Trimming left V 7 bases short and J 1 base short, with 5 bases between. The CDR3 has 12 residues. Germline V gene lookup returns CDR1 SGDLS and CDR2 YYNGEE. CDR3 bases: TGTGCCAGCGGCAAGAACACCGGGGAGCTGTTTTTT. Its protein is CASGKNTGELFF.

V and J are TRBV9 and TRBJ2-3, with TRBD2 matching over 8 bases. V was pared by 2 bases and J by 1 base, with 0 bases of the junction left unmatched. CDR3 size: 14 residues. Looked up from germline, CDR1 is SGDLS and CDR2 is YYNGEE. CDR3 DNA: TGTGCCAGCAGCGTGGGACTAGGCACAGATACGCAGTATTTT. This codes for CASSVGLGTDTQYF.

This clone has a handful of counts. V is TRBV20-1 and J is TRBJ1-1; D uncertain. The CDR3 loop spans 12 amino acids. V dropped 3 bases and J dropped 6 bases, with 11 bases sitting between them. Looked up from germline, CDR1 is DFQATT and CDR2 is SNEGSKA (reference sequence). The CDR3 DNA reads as TGCAGTGCTAGTCTAGGCGGTGCTGAAGCTTTCTTT. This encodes CSASLGGAEAFF.

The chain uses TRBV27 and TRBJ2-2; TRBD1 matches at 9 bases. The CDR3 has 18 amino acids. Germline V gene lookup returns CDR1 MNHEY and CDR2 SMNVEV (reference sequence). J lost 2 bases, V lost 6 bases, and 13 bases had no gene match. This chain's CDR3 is CASSNAPGTGRNTGELFF. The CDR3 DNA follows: TGTGCCAGCAGCAACGCCCCCGGGACAGGGAGAAACACCGGGGAGCTGTTTTTT.

The CDR3 sequence is CASSLLGDMNTEAFF. CDR3 sequence (DNA): TGTGCCAGCAGCTTACTAGGGGACATGAACACTGAAGCTTTCTTT. V gene TRBV7-3 combines with J gene TRBJ1-1; TRBD1 might be the D (6 bases). The CDR3 sequence is 15 residues long. V lost 2 bases and J lost 0, with 10 bases in between. Looked up from germline, CDR1 is SGHTA and CDR2 is FQGTGA.

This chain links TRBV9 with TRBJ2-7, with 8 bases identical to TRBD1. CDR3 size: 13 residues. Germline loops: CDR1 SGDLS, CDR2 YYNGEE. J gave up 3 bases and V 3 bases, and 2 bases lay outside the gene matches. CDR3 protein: CASSGDRIYEQYF. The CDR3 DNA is TGTGCCAGCAGCGGGGACAGGATCTACGAGCAGTACTTC.